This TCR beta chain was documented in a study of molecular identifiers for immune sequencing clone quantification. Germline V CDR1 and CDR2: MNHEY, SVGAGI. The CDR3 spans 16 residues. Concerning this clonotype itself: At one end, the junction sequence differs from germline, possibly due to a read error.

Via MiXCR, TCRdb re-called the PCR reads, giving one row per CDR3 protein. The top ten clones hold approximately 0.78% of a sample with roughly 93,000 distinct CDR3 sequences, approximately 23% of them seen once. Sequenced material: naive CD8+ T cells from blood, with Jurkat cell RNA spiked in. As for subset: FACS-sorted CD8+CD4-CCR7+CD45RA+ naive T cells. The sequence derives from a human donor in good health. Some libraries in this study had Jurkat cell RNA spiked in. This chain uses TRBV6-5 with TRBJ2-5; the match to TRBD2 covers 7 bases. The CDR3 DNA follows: TGTGCCAACAGTTACGACGGGACTACATTACAAGAGACCCAGTACTTC. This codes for CANSYDGTTLQETQYF.